What follows are 25 T cell receptor beta chains derived from one specimen sequenced in a study of cytotoxic CD8 clonotypes in ibrutinib-treated CLL. The method was immunoSEQ multiplex PCR; TCRdb's version includes in-frame clones alone and lacks a portion of them. Found here are more than 85,000 clones, roughly three quarters of them singletons; the top ten hold about 26%. This material consisted of PBMCs, taken after 24 months of ibrutinib treatment. Receptor source: a human donor with chronic lymphocytic leukemia.

This rearrangement joins TRBV18 to TRBJ2-5, with D maybe TRBD1 (5 bases). The V gene lost 3 bases and the J gene lost 1 base, with 6 bases spanning the gap. The germline V gene has CDR1 KGHSH and CDR2 LQKENI. The length of the CDR3 is 13 residues. CDR3 sequence (DNA): TGTGCCAGCTCACCCGACAGCCAAGAGACCCAGTACTTC. Translating it yields CASSPDSQETQYF.

The chain combines TRBV9 with TRBJ2-1; TRBD2 is a possible D gene (5 bases). V dropped 1 base and J dropped 0 bases, with 8 bases sitting between them. The CDR3 has 15 residues. Germline CDR1 SGDLS, CDR2 YYNGEE. This CDR3 is CASSVMGSSYNEQFF. The CDR3, as DNA: TGTGCCAGCAGCGTAATGGGGAGCTCCTACAATGAGCAGTTCTTC.

V is TRBV28 and J is TRBJ2-2; no firm D call. Germline V gene sequence: CDR1 MDHEN, CDR2 SYDVKM. V gave up 3 bases and J gave up 7 bases, with 3 bases separating them. CDR3 length: 11 residues. The CDR3 here is CASSLSGELFF. CDR3 nucleotides: TGTGCCAGCAGTTTGAGCGGGGAGCTGTTTTTT.

The chain has TRBV7-2 and TRBJ2-7; no firm D call. This CDR3 contains 15 residues. CDR1 and CDR2 from the germline V gene are SGHTA and FQGNSA. Trimming shortened V by 3 bases and J by 2 bases, and 14 bases separated the two germline ends. CDR3 amino acids: CASSFLALLAYEQYF. The CDR3 DNA reads as TGTGCCAGCAGCTTTTTGGCCCTCCTGGCCTACGAGCAGTACTTC.

This rearrangement joins TRBV7-8 to TRBJ1-1; D gene ambiguous. CDR1 is SGHVS, CDR2 FQNEAQ, per germline. Trimming removed 5 bases from V and 6 bases from J, with 7 bases in between. This CDR3 is built from 11 residues. The CDR3 loop is CASSDTSEAFF. DNA of the CDR3: TGTGCCAGCAGCGACACATCTGAAGCTTTCTTT.

This rearrangement joins TRBV28 to TRBJ2-5; the D is unclear. Germline CDR1 and CDR2: MDHEN and SYDVKM. This CDR3 has 13 residues. V was shortened by 4 bases and J by 4 bases, with 10 bases between the two germline ends. The CDR3 bases are TGTGCCAGCAGTTCCCCCCCGCTAGAGACCCAGTACTTC. It encodes CASSSPPLETQYF.

The V gene is TRBV11-3, the J gene TRBJ1-1; 7 bases align to TRBD1. From germline, CDR1 is SGHNT and CDR2 YENEEA. The CDR3 extends over 15 amino acids. V was pared by 5 bases and J by 1 base, with 7 bases of the junction left unmatched. The CDR3 protein is CASSPTGAGNTEAFF. The CDR3 region has the DNA TGTGCCAGCAGCCCTACAGGGGCGGGGAACACTGAAGCTTTCTTT. Combining the CDR3 with reference TRBV11-3 and TRBJ1-1 gives the whole variable domain EAGVVQSPRYKIIEKKQPVAFWCNPISGHNTLYWYLQNLGQGPELLIRYENEEAVDDSQLPKDRFSAERLKGVDSTLKIQPAELGDSAVYLCASSPTGAGNTEAFFGQGTRLTVV.

V is TRBV6-5 and J is TRBJ2-7, with 7 nucleotides matching TRBD1. The CDR3 is 14 residues long. V lost 2 bases, J lost 6 bases, and 7 bases stayed unmatched. Germline V gives CDR1 MNHEY, CDR2 SVGAGI. Here the CDR3 DNA reads TGTGCCAGCAGTTACGCAGGGGGTGTAGGCGAGCAGTACTTC. Protein: CASSYAGGVGEQYF.

The chain carries TRBV5-6 and TRBJ2-3; 10 bases agree with TRBD2. CDR1 and CDR2 from the germline V gene are SGHDT and YYEEEE. J was trimmed by 6 bases and V by 0 bases; bases with no gene match: 10. The CDR3 covers 17 residues. The CDR3 DNA reads as TGTGCCAGCAGCTTGGGACTAGCGGGTTTTGGGGCGGATACGCAGTATTTT. Its translation is CASSLGLAGFGADTQYF. The full variable domain, rest sourced from reference TRBV5-6 and TRBJ2-3, is DAGVTQSPTHLIKTRGQQVTLRCSPKSGHDTVSWYQQALGQGPQFIFQYYEEEERQRGNFPDRFSGHQFPNYSSELNVNALLLGDSALYLCASSLGLAGFGADTQYFGPGTRLTVL.

This clone was counted a single time. The chain recombines TRBV11-2 with TRBJ2-7; no reliable D call. The V gene's germline CDR1 is SGHAT and CDR2 FQNNGV. The length of the CDR3 is 14 residues. The ends were cut back, 5 bases at V and 2 bases at J, with 13 bases in the middle. The CDR3 region is CASSMRTAAYEQYF. CDR3 nucleotides: TGTGCCAGCAGCATGAGGACGGCCGCCTACGAGCAGTACTTC. Combining the CDR3 with reference TRBV11-2 and TRBJ2-7 gives the whole variable domain EAGVAQSPRYKIIEKRQSVAFWCNPISGHATLYWYQQILGQGPKLLIQFQNNGVVDDSQLPKDRFSAERLKGVDSTLKIQPAKLEDSAVYLCASSMRTAAYEQYFGPGTRLTVT.

This clone was counted only a few times. CDR3 protein: CASSFSRTDGYTF. In DNA form, the CDR3 reads TGCGCCAGCAGCTTTAGCCGGACCGATGGCTACACCTTC. This chain joins TRBV5-1 and TRBJ1-2; D gene unclear. The CDR3 has 13 residues. Germline V CDR1 and CDR2: SGHRS, YFSETQ. Trimming shortened V by 2 bases and J by 6 bases, and 11 bases separated the two germline ends.

V is TRBV25-1 and J is TRBJ1-2; D is unclear. The CDR3 loop spans 15 amino acids. V lost 0 bases and J 0 bases, leaving 8 bases between the germline ends. The germline V gene has CDR1 MGHDK and CDR2 SYGVNS. The CDR3 protein is CASSEYSAANYGYTF. The CDR3 coding sequence is TGTGCCAGCAGTGAATACTCCGCGGCTAACTATGGCTACACCTTC.

The CDR3 here is CASSLRSGRTGELFF. Here the CDR3 DNA reads TGTGCCAGCAGCTTACGTTCAGGGCGGACCGGGGAGCTGTTTTTT. The J gene is TRBJ2-2, the V gene TRBV7-9, with D possibly being TRBD1 (5 bases). The CDR3 length is 15 residues. Germline lookup yields CDR1 SEHNR and CDR2 FQNEAQ (reference sequence). V was clipped by 2 bases and J by 5 bases, with 12 bases between them.

This clone was seen a few times. The chain employs TRBV11-2 and TRBJ1-2; no firm D call. CDR3 length: 16 residues. V was trimmed by 3 bases and J by 6 bases, leaving 20 bases between them. The V gene's germline CDR1 is SGHAT and CDR2 FQNNGV. The CDR3 DNA reads as TGTGCCAGCAGCTTCGGATACACCCTCGCTTCGGATGGCTACACCTTC. Its protein is CASSFGYTLASDGYTF.

The chain joins TRBV15 to TRBJ2-7, with D possibly being TRBD1 (6 bases). V dropped 0 bases and J dropped 2 bases, with 11 bases sitting between them. This CDR3 comprises 15 residues. CDR1 and CDR2 from the germline V gene are LNHNV and YYDKDF (reference sequence). The CDR3 protein is CATSREVGAPYEQYF. The CDR3 DNA reads TGTGCCACCAGCAGAGAGGTGGGGGCGCCCTACGAGCAGTACTTC.

This clone qualifies as medium-sized. The chain links TRBV4-2 to TRBJ2-1; 11 bases are a match to TRBD2. This CDR3 has 15 amino acids. The V gene's germline CDR1 is LGHNA and CDR2 YNFKEQ. V shed 4 bases, J shed 8 bases, and the junction held 7 bases outside the gene matches. The CDR3 nucleotides read TGTGCCAGCAGCCTTAATAGCGGGAGGGTGGATGAGCAGTTCTTC. Its protein is CASSLNSGRVDEQFF.

This clone was detected only once. This sequence joins TRBV5-6 and TRBJ2-1, with 8 bases matching TRBD2. Germline-derived CDR1 and CDR2 are SGHDT and YYEEEE. CDR3 length equals 15 residues. Losses at the gene ends were 4 bases for V and 7 bases for J; bases not matched to a gene: 10. This CDR3 reads CASSAVLAGFNEQFF. The DNA of the CDR3 is TGTGCCAGCAGCGCTGTTTTAGCGGGATTTAATGAGCAGTTCTTC.

This chain joins TRBV11-2 and TRBJ1-2, with D possibly matching TRBD1 (5 bases). V was shortened by 2 bases and J by 0 bases, with 13 bases between the two germline ends. Germline V gene data show CDR1 as SGHAT and CDR2 as FQNNGV. The CDR3 runs to 16 residues. The CDR3 sequence: CASSLPGTESNYGYTF. The CDR3 DNA is TGTGCCAGCAGCTTACCCGGGACGGAGTCTAACTATGGCTACACCTTC.

The V and J genes are TRBV15 and TRBJ2-5; D is unresolved. Germline-derived CDR1 and CDR2 are LNHNV and YYDKDF (reference sequence). The CDR3 is 17 amino acids. The V end lost 0 bases, the J end lost 4 bases, and 18 bases lay between the germline ends. The CDR3 here is CATSRDFQVRRGETQYF. CDR3 bases: TGTGCCACCAGCAGAGATTTTCAGGTCCGGCGAGGAGAGACCCAGTACTTC.

This chain links TRBV7-2 with TRBJ2-7, with TRBD2 as a possible D gene (7 bases). The CDR3 is 12 residues long. Germline-derived CDR1 and CDR2 are SGHTA and FQGNSA. V gave up 6 bases and J gave up 6 bases, with 12 bases separating them. CDR3: CASRSGGREQYF. CDR3 in DNA: TGTGCCAGCAGGTCCGGGGGGCGCGAGCAGTACTTC.

This chain uses TRBV19 with TRBJ1-5; D is ambiguous. Germline loops: CDR1 LNHDA, CDR2 SQIVND (reference sequence). This CDR3 comprises 17 residues. V dropped 4 bases and J dropped 2 bases, with 18 bases sitting between them. This chain's CDR3 is CASSKEFQPWGNQPQHF. The CDR3 DNA sequence: TGTGCCAGTAGTAAAGAATTTCAGCCGTGGGGCAATCAGCCCCAGCATTTT.

In this sample, this clone turned up once. The V call is TRBV19, the J call TRBJ2-3; 13 bases match TRBD2. The CDR3 is 15 residues long. CDR1 is LNHDA and CDR2 is SQIVND in the germline V gene (reference sequence). The J segment lost 5 bases and the V segment lost 5 bases, leaving 4 bases of the junction unmatched. CDR3 DNA: TGTGCCAGTAGTTCCTGGACTAGCGGGAGAGATACGCAGTATTTT. Protein: CASSSWTSGRDTQYF.

In DNA, the CDR3 is TGTGCCAGCAGCTTTGGTGCGATCGGGGAGCTGTTTTTT. It is translated as CASSFGAIGELFF. The chain links TRBV7-9 to TRBJ2-2; no reliable D call. Per the germline V gene, CDR1 is SEHNR and CDR2 is FQNEAQ (reference sequence). The CDR3 runs to 13 residues. V lost 3 bases and J lost 7, with 9 bases in between. Full variable domain (remainder filled in from reference TRBV7-9 and TRBJ2-2): DTGVSQNPRHKITKRGQNVTFRCDPISEHNRLYWYRQTLGQGPEFLTYFQNEAQLEKSRLLSDRFSAERPKGSFSTLEIQRTEQGDSAMYLCASSFGAIGELFFGEGSRLTVL.

The V call is TRBV19, the J call TRBJ2-4; D might be TRBD2 (5 bases). The CDR3 runs 16 residues. Germline CDR1 is LNHDA and CDR2 is SQIVND (reference sequence). V lost 5 bases to trimming and J lost 6 bases, with 20 bases between them. The CDR3 nucleotides read TGTGCCAGTAGTCCAAGGACTCCACTGGGCGCAAACATTCAGTACTTC. Translating gives CASSPRTPLGANIQYF.

V usage is TRBV5-1 and J usage is TRBJ1-2, with D hard to call. Looked up from germline, CDR1 is SGHRS and CDR2 is YFSETQ. The CDR3 length is 15 residues. V shed 5 bases and J shed 4 bases, with 18 bases lying between them. CDR3 sequence (DNA): TGCGCCAGCAGGGAGGACGCACGCTACCTCTATGGCTACACCTTC. Translating it yields CASREDARYLYGYTF.